This T cell receptor beta chain was sequenced for a study of blood T cell repertoires in COVID-19 (dated by TCRdb to 2020 to 2021). Study-level background: Samples covering the acute and convalescent phases of COVID-19 were provided by collaborators in the United States, Italy and Spain. The prospective study material was composed of cDNA or gDNA derived from T cells, B-cell-depleted T cells, or PBMCs. Deeply sampled blood TCRbeta repertoires from subjects exposed to, actively infected with, or recovered from COVID-19 were included in the dataset. The repertoires were released in a freely available public database meant as a resource for research on the immune response to SARS-CoV-2. Samples were obtained from the ongoing ImmuneRACE study (first 160 participants) and from 1,254 subjects provided by 6 global collaborators. Nearly every sample came with metadata listing a de-identified subject ID, COVID-19 status, age in years and sex. Where available, HLA class I and class II types were taken from metadata supplied by the sample provider and were not determined by assay-based typing. Paper-wide results and their limitations: The amount of clinical and demographic metadata varied by source and participant and was provided uncurated.

Collaborating institutions collected whole blood in K2EDTA tubes following their own protocols. For TCRbeta analysis, collaborators shipped samples as frozen whole blood, isolated PBMCs, or DNA extracted from either of those sample types. Remarks on this clone: Its antigen is currently not known. Within one base of it there is no much larger clone, and no base qualities were kept.

TCRbeta CDR3 regions were amplified from genomic DNA using the immunoSEQ Assay, a bias-controlled multiplex PCR. Processing in the source paper ran as follows. The number of nucleated cells in each sample was estimated by amplification of reference gene primers within the assay. To quantify the absolute abundance of each unique TCRbeta CDR3 rearrangement, sequence reads were collapsed and filtered. Productive Simpson clonality was computed per sample as the square root of Simpson's diversity index over productive rearrangements. TCRdb's version of the immuneACCESS table is confined to in-frame rearrangements and falls short of the full clone set. An unresolved V gene accounts for under half of the shortfall where checked; the remainder is of unknown origin. The V and J calls and clone size were taken over from that table, and D and trimming were inferred from the DNA. The sample contains about 190,000 clones, approximately 78% of them found a single time. The top ten constitute about 2.8% of the sample.

Taken from cysteine to phenylalanine, the CDR3 has 17 residues. The retained sequence is limited to the CDR3, 51 bases, with the frame set at the first base. From the germline V gene (reference sequence), CDR1 is WNHNN and CDR2 is SYGVQD. V sheds 4 bases and J sheds 5 bases, leaving 20 bases between their ends. The sequence was obtained from a woman at least 80 years old with active or convalescent COVID-19. Recombination joined TRBV10-1 with TRBJ2-2; matching of 6 bases hints at TRBD2 as the D gene. Material for sequencing was peripheral blood. The nucleotide sequence reads as follows: TGCGCCAGCAGTGTAGCGGCGGGCCAACTGGGTACCGGGGAGCTGTTTTTT. This sequence encodes CASSVAAGQLGTGELFF.